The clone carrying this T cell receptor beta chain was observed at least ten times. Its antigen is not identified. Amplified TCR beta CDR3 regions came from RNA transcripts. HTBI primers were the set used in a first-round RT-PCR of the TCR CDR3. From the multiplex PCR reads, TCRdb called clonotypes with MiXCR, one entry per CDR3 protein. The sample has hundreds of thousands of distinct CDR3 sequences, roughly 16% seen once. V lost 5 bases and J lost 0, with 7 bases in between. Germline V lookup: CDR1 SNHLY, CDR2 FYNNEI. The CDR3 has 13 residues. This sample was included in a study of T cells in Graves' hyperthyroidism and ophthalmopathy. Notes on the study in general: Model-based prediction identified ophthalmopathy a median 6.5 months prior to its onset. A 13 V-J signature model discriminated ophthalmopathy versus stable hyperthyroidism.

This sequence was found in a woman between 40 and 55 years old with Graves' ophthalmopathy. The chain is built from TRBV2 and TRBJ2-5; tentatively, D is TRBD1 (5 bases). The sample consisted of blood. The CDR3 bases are TGTGCCAGCAGTAAGGACAACCAAGAGACCCAGTACTTC. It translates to CASSKDNQETQYF. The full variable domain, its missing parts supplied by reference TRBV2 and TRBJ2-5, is EPEVTQTPSHQVTQMGQEVILRCVPISNHLYFYWYRQILGQKVEFLVSFYNNEISEKSEIFDDQFSVERPDGSNFTLKIRSTKLEDSAMYFCASSKDNQETQYFGPGTRLLVL.